The rows below give T cell receptor beta chains drawn from one sample of a study of blood T cell repertoires in COVID-19. TCRdb's copy holds only in-frame clones and misses some; the assay was immunoSEQ multiplex PCR. The repertoire holds approximately 170,000 clones, with about 85% as singletons. Sample: peripheral blood. These receptors came from a man between 65 and 80 years old who had recovered from COVID-19. Each CDR3 is given with its conserved first and last residue. The D gene is left open where the match is weak. Not all rows give a size; the values are once, few, many and, for expanded clones, a class.

d_call j_call v_call clone_size cdr3_nt cdr3_aa
. TRBJ2-7 TRBV6-2/TRBV6-3 once TGTGCCAGCAGTTACTCGGCGGGGAGCGAGCAGTACTTC CASSYSAGSEQYF
. TRBJ2-5 TRBV7-2 . TGTGCCAGCAGCTTAGCGGCGGGGTCGGGGGAGACCCAGTACTTC CASSLAAGSGETQYF
. TRBJ1-1 TRBV19 . TGTGCCAGTAGTAGGACAGAACCAAATGAAGCTTTCTTT CASSRTEPNEAFF
. TRBJ1-1 TRBV3-1/TRBV3-2 . TGTGCCAGCAGCCAAGACACGGACACTGAAGCTTTCTTT CASSQDTDTEAFF
. TRBJ1-4 TRBV15 . TGTGCCACCAGCAGAGAACAGCCAACTAATGAAAAACTGTTTTTT CATSREQPTNEKLFF
. TRBJ2-2 TRBV5-1 . TGCGCCAGCAGCTCGGACGCCAGGGGATCGGGCACCGGGGAGCTGTTTTTT CASSSDARGSGTGELFF
. TRBJ2-3 TRBV12-3/TRBV12-4 . TGTGCCAGCAGGGGAGCCATGGATACGCAGTATTTT CASRGAMDTQYF
TRBD1 TRBJ2-1 TRBV13 . TGTGCCAGCGGCCGAATCACCGGGACAGGGGGCAGGTTTGAGCAGTTCTTC CASGRITGTGGRFEQFF
TRBD2 TRBJ2-1 TRBV5-1 . TGCGCCAGCAGCTGGACGAGCGGGAGTTCGGATGAGCAGTTCTTC CASSWTSGSSDEQFF
TRBD2 TRBJ2-7 TRBV6-5 once TGTGCCAGCAGTTGGGGGCCTAGCGGGACCAACGAGCAGTACTTC CASSWGPSGTNEQYF
TRBD1 TRBJ2-1 TRBV11-2 once TGTGCCAGCAGCTCCTACTTGGGACAGAGCCACAATGAGCAGTTCTTC CASSSYLGQSHNEQFF
TRBD1 TRBJ2-7 TRBV5-4 . TGTGCCAGCAGCTCCCTCACAGGGGGTCACGAGCAGTACTTC CASSSLTGGHEQYF
TRBD1 TRBJ1-6 TRBV10-3 . TGTGCCATCAGTCCGGGACAGGGAAGGGATAATTCACCCCTCCACTTT CAISPGQGRDNSPLHF
TRBD2 TRBJ2-7 TRBV6-2/TRBV6-3 . TGTGCCAGCAGCTCGGGACTAGCGGGAGTTGGGTACGAGCAGTACTTC CASSSGLAGVGYEQYF
TRBD2 TRBJ2-7 TRBV6-2/TRBV6-3 . TGTGCCAGCAGCCCGACGGGACTAGCGGGAGTGTACGAGCAGTACTTC CASSPTGLAGVYEQYF
. TRBJ1-4 TRBV5-4 . TGTGCCAGCGCGAAGGACAGAAATAATGAAAAACTGTTTTTT CASAKDRNNEKLFF
. TRBJ2-7 TRBV30 . TGTGCCTGGAGGGACAGACGAGCCTCCTACGAGCAGTACTTC CAWRDRRASYEQYF
TRBD1 TRBJ2-3 TRBV5-1 . TGCGCCAGCAGTCTTACAGGGGACACAGATACGCAGTATTTT CASSLTGDTDTQYF
. TRBJ1-3 TRBV7-9 few TGTGCCAGCAGCCCAGCCACAGGGCAGGGTGGAAACACCATATATTTT CASSPATGQGGNTIYF